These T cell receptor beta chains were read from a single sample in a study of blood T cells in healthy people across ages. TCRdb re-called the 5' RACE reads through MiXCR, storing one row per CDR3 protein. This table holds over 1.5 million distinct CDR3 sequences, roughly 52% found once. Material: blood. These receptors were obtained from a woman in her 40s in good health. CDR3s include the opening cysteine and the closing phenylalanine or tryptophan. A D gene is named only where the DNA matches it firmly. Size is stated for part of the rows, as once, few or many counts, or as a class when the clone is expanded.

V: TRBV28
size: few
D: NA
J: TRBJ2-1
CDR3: CASSSNSFGYSPGNEQFF
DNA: TGTGCCAGCAGTTCAAACTCCTTTGGCTACTCGCCGGGCAATGAGCAGTTCTTC

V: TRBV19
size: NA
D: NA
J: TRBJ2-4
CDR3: CASSIPWQDIQYF
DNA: TGTGCCAGTAGTATTCCCTGGCAGGACATTCAGTACTTC

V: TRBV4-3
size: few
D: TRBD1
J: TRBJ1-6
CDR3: CASSQEGTGETALHF
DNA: TGCGCCAGCAGCCAAGAAGGCACAGGGGAAACGGCCCTCCACTTT

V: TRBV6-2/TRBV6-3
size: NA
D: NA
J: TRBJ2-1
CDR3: CASSYWIQNNQQFF
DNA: TGTGCCAGCAGTTACTGGATTCAAAACAATCAGCAGTTCTTC

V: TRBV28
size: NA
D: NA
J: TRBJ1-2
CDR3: CASSWDKRGYTF
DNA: TGTGCCAGCAGCTGGGACAAAAGAGGCTACACCTTC

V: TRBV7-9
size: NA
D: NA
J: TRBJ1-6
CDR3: CASSFGHESPLHF
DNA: TGTGCCAGCAGCTTCGGCCACGAGTCACCCCTCCACTTT

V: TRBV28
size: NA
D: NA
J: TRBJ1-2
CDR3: CASTIGTGPGYTF
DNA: TGTGCCAGCACCATAGGAACAGGGCCTGGCTACACCTTC

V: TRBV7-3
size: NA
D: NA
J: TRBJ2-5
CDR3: CASSVSGTKKETQYF
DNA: TGTGCCAGCAGCGTCTCCGGGACAAAAAAAGAGACCCAGTACTTC

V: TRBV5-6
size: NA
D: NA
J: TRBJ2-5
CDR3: CASSLASPLGETQYF
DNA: TGTGCCAGCAGCTTGGCCTCTCCACTCGGGGAGACCCAGTACTTC

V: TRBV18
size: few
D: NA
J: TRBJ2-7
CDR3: CASSPPTLSYEQYF
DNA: TGTGCCAGCTCACCACCGACACTCTCCTACGAGCAGTACTTC

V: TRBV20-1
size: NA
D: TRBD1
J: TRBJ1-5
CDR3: CSASAGTGDAQPQHF
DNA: TGCAGTGCTAGCGCAGGGACAGGGGATGCTCAGCCCCAGCATTTT

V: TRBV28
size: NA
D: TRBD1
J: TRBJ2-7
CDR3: CASSLPGQGGREQYF
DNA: TGTGCCAGCAGCCTACCGGGACAGGGGGGTCGCGAGCAGTACTTC

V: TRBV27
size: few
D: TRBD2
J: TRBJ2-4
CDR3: CASRVAGPKNIQYF
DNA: TGTGCCAGCCGGGTAGCGGGTCCCAAAAACATTCAGTACTTC

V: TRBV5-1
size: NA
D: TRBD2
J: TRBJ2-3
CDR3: CASSLLVAGGGDTQYF
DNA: TGCGCCAGCAGCTTGCTAGTAGCGGGGGGCGGTGATACGCAGTATTTT

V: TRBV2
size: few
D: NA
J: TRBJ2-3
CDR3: CASTLSTDTQYF
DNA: TGTGCCAGCACTCTCAGCACAGATACGCAGTATTTT

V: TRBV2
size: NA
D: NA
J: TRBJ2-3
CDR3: CASSDGRTSSTDTQYF
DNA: TGTGCCAGCAGTGACGGCAGGACGTCTAGCACAGATACGCAGTATTTT

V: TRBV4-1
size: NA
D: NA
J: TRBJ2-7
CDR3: CASSPDWFWQVTYEQYF
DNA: TGCGCCAGCAGCCCGGACTGGTTTTGGCAAGTTACCTACGAGCAGTACTTC

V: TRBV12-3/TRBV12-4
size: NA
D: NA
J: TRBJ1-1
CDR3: CASSLTGNMNTEAFF
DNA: TGTGCCAGCAGTTTGACAGGAAACATGAACACTGAAGCTTTCTTT

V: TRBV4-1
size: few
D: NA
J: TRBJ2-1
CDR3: CASSQAWDEQFF
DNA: TGCGCCAGCAGCCAAGCGTGGGATGAGCAGTTCTTC

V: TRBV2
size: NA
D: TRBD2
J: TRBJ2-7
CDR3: CAAGGSDSYEQYF
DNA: TGTGCAGCGGGGGGGTCCGACTCCTACGAGCAGTACTTC

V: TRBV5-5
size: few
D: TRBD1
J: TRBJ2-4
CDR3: CASSLQGGKVYF
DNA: TGTGCCAGCAGCTTACAGGGGGGTAAGGTGTACTTC

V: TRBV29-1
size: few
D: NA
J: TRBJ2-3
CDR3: CSVADNTDTQYF
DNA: TGCAGCGTCGCGGACAACACAGATACGCAGTATTTT

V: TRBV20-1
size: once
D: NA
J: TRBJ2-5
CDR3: CSATSGTTPQETQYF
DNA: TGCAGTGCTACCTCCGGGACAACGCCCCAAGAGACCCAGTACTTC

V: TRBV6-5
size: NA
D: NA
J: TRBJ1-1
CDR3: CASSMGTFTEAFF
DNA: TGTGCCAGCAGTATGGGAACCTTCACTGAAGCTTTCTTT

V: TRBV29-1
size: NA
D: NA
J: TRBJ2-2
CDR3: CSVDLGFTGELFF
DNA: TGCAGCGTTGACCTGGGGTTCACCGGGGAGCTGTTTTTT

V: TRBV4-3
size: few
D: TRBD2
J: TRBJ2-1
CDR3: CASSQSTSGGARNEQFF
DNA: TGCGCCAGCAGCCAATCTACTAGCGGGGGGGCGAGGAATGAGCAGTTCTTC

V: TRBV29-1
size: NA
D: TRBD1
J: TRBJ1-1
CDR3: CSVEDPGTGSPEAFF
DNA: TGCAGCGTTGAAGATCCTGGGACAGGGTCGCCTGAAGCTTTCTTT

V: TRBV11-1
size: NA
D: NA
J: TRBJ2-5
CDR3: CASSLSMEGAGKTQYF
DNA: TGTGCCAGCAGCTTAAGCATGGAGGGGGCCGGAAAGACCCAGTACTTC

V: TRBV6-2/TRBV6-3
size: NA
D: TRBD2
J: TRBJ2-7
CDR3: CASRPGGLFYEQYF
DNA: TGTGCCAGCAGACCGGGGGGATTGTTCTACGAGCAGTACTTC

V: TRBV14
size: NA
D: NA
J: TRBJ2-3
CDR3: CASSQEWPVSTDTQYF
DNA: TGTGCCAGCAGCCAAGAGTGGCCCGTTAGCACAGATACGCAGTATTTT

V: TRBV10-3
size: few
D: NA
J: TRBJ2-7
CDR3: CAISEPTGEQYF
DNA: TGTGCCATCAGTGAACCCACAGGGGAGCAGTACTTC

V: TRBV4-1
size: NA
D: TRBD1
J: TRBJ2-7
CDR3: CASSQDESDRGGEQYF
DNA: TGCGCCAGCAGCCAAGATGAGTCGGACAGGGGGGGCGAGCAGTACTTC

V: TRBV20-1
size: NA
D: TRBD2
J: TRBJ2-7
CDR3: CSARAELAGGRSSYEQYF
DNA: TGCAGTGCTAGGGCGGAACTAGCGGGGGGCCGGAGCTCCTACGAGCAGTACTTC

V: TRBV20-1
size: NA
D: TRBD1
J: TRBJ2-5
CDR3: CSASLGQGRQTQYF
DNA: TGCAGTGCTAGTCTAGGACAGGGGAGGCAGACCCAGTACTTC

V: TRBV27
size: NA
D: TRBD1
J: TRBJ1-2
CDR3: CASRIPGQGASYGYTF
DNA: TGTGCCAGCAGGATTCCGGGACAGGGGGCGAGCTATGGCTACACCTTC

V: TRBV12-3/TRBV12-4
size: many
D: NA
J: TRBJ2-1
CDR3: CASSFSGSSYNEQFF
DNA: TGTGCCAGCAGTTTCTCGGGTTCTTCCTACAATGAGCAGTTCTTC

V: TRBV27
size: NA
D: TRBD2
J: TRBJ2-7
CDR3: CASSIGGNPYEQYF
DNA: TGTGCCAGCAGCATCGGGGGGAACCCCTACGAGCAGTACTTC

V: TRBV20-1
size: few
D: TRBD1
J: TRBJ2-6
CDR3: CSATGGEAGANVLTF
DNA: TGCAGTGCTACAGGGGGTGAAGCTGGGGCCAACGTCCTGACTTTC

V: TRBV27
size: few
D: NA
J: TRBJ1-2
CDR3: CASDRFGYTF
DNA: TGTGCCAGTGACAGGTTCGGCTACACCTTC

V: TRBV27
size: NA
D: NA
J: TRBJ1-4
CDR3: CASSYRDPYEKLFF
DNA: TGTGCCAGCAGTTACCGGGACCCGTATGAAAAACTGTTTTTT

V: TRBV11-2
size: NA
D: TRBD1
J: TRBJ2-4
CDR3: CASSRTGVNIQYF
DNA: TGTGCCAGCAGCCGGACAGGGGTGAACATTCAGTACTTC

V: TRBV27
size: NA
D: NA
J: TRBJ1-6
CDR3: CASSLRDGPSGSLHF
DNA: TGTGCCAGCAGTTTGAGGGACGGACCCTCAGGATCCCTCCACTTT

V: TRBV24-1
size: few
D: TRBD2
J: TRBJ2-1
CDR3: CATSEPGGLEFF
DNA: TGTGCCACCAGTGAGCCGGGGGGGCTTGAGTTCTTC

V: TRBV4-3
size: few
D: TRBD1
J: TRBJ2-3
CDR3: CASSHQRQGSTDTQYF
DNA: TGCGCCAGCAGCCACCAAAGACAGGGGAGCACAGATACGCAGTATTTT

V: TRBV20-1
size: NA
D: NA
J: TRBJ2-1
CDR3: CSWGAVNEQFF
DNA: TGCAGTTGGGGGGCGGTCAATGAGCAGTTCTTC

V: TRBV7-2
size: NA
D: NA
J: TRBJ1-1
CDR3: CASRAGGFNTEAFF
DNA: TGTGCCAGCAGGGCGGGGGGCTTCAACACTGAAGCTTTCTTT

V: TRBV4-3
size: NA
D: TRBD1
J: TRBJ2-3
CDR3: CASSQDRAGGRIDTQYF
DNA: TGCGCCAGCAGCCAAGATCGGGCAGGGGGCCGTATAGATACGCAGTATTTT

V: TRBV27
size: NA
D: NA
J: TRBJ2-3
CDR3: CASSRTSGLRTDTQYF
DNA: TGTGCCAGCAGTCGTACTTCAGGTTTACGCACAGATACGCAGTATTTT

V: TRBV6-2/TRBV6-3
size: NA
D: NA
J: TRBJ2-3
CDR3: CACSYLWGQTTTDTQYF
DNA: TGTGCCTGCAGTTACCTATGGGGACAAACGACAACGGATACGCAGTATTTT

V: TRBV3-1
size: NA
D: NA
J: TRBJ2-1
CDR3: CASSQDLGPSNEQFF
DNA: TGTGCCAGCAGCCAAGATCTAGGCCCATCCAATGAGCAGTTCTTC

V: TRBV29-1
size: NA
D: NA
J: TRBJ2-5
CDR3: CSVEDQAGTGETRYF
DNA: TGCAGCGTTGAAGATCAAGCAGGGACCGGGGAGACCCGGTACTTC

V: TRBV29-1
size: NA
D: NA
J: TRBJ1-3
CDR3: CSVTGVRGGNTIYF
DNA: TGCAGCGTTACCGGTGTGCGCGGTGGAAACACCATATATTTT